This T cell receptor (beta chain) originates from a study of graft-versus-host responses after intestinal transplantation (dated by TCRdb to about 2021). Context from the whole study: The transplants that recipients received were multivisceral, liver-intestinal, or isolated intestinal. Every recipient was given anti-thymocyte globulin induction, followed by 2 to 4 years of maintenance tacrolimus and steroids. After intestinal transplantation, graft-versus-host and host-versus-graft alloreactive T cell clones were followed in the graft, circulation and bone marrow using bulk TCR-beta CDR3 sequencing. Alloreactive clones were identified by sequencing pre-transplant mixed lymphocyte reaction products and comparing these products with unstimulated pre-transplant donor and recipient T cells. The cohort enrolled under 25 intestinal transplant recipients including one retransplant, and a few patients lacking pretransplant specimens were excluded. A peak of at least 4% donor T cells among recipient peripheral blood mononuclear cells was the definition used for donor T cell macrochimerism. Samples from three later patients were sequenced in-house on an Illumina MiSeq with MiXCR processing rather than by the commercial service.

After transplant, bone marrow was aspirated from the posterior iliac crest or from another site selected by the physician. On this clone: Its antigen is not yet known. One base away there is no much larger clone; base qualities are not given.

Libraries were built with the immunoSEQ multiplex PCR assay. Adaptive Biotechnologies carried out high-throughput TCR-beta CDR3 sequencing of genomic DNA for most patients. As for the original processing: TCR sequencing data for 15 to 20 patients were retrieved from Adaptive's ImmunoSEQ software; three other patients were processed with MiXCR and VDJtools. CDR3 nucleotide sequences shared between donor and recipient were removed because their origin could not be assigned. Alloreactive clones required at least 2-fold expansion over unstimulated cells and minimum CFSE-low frequency of 0.002% (template counts) or 0.001% (read counts). Mappable clones were those detected in sequenced pre-transplant spleen, lymph node, or MLR CFSE-low populations of the donor or recipient. The cumulative frequency of alloreactive clones was calculated as a percentage of all sequences, weighted by copy number. TCRdb obtained this table from immuneACCESS and retained in-frame rearrangements with V and J assigned. These tables miss some clones; where compared with another copy, unresolved V genes account for less than half of the shortfall, and the remainder is unexplained. V and J calls and clone size are as listed in that table; D and trimming were resolved from the DNA. The table for this sample lists roughly 70,000 clones; approximately 92% of them were counted only once. The ten largest clonotypes hold around 7% of the sample.

What the work shows at the level of the full study, not this receptor alone: GvH clones were detected in recipient bone marrow, and some appeared earlier in ileal mucosa or blood, consistent with an intestinal mucosal origin. Early after transplant, peak levels of circulating GvH clones were associated with declines in HvG clones. Conclusions were limited by the relatively low number and heterogeneity of intestinal transplant patients. In patients with donor T cell macrochimerism, the allografts had high GvH to HvG T cell clonal ratios.

CDR1 and CDR2, per the germline V gene, are SGHNT and YENEEA. V gives up 1 base and J gives up 0 bases, and the segment between their germline ends measures 13 bases. The cysteine opens and the phenylalanine closes a CDR3 of 16 amino acids. Just CDR3 DNA is preserved here, 48 bases in frame from base 1. The clonotype originates from a human patient who received an intestinal transplant, so some T cells may come from the graft donor. The rearrangement joined TRBV11-3 to TRBJ2-7; the D gene is possibly TRBD1, with 6 bases matching. The material sequenced was bone marrow, taken around 730 days after intestinal transplantation. The DNA reads TGTGCCAGCAGCTTAGGGGGGCGGACAGTCTCCTACGAGCAGTACTTC. It is translated as CASSLGGRTVSYEQYF.